This T cell receptor (beta chain) was documented in a study of identical twins. This CDR3 has 12 amino acids. Trimming removed 3 bases from V and 6 bases from J, with 9 bases in between. Germline loops: CDR1 DFQATT, CDR2 SNEGSKA (reference sequence). Broader study findings: Fewer insertions marked abundant cord blood beta clonotypes; young adult naive trended weakly, memory not at all.

Healthy Caucasians alone served as donors. This clonotype occurred a few times. The antigen is not known. A universal primer site came from template switching; cDNA carried unique molecular identifiers. A single record per CDR3 protein comes from TCRdb applying MiXCR to the 5' RACE reads. The sample lists 500,000 to 650,000 distinct CDR3 sequences, roughly 6.6% occurring once. These data were likewise used in another study, on yellow fever vaccine responses in identical twins. That report notes: It has been reported that, in twins, the vaccine T cell response seemed partly convergent and partly personalized.

The source of this sequence is a woman younger than 30 in good health. The rearrangement joins TRBV20-1 to TRBJ2-1; a possible D gene is TRBD2 (5 bases). The source material was PBMCs. The CDR3 loop reads CSASFGGNEQFF. The CDR3 DNA follows: TGCAGTGCTAGTTTTGGAGGCAATGAGCAGTTCTTC.